This T cell receptor (beta chain) was recovered during a study of metastatic and nonmetastatic thyroid tumors. The study's findings and limits: Patients with malignant thyroid tumors reportedly had significantly higher TCR beta diversity than those with benign nodules, in blood and tumor.

TCRdb reanalyzed the PCR reads with MiXCR. The sample lists some 5,200 clones, 25% to 35% occurring once. Patients underwent thyroid surgery, and none had received any treatment before it. A word on this clone: Its antigen is as yet unknown. Different DNA sequences within this sample yield the same CDR3.

V was clipped by 3 bases and J by 11 bases, with 17 bases between them. CDR1 and CDR2 from the germline V gene are MNHEY and SMNVEV (reference sequence). This CDR3 contains 15 residues. Specimen: adjacent normal tissue. The TCR sequence derives from a female donor with papillary thyroid cancer or a benign thyroid nodule (not recorded which). Some clones in this sample may be carry-over from other donors' samples. This sequence joins TRBV27 and TRBJ1-6; D may be TRBD1 (5 bases). The CDR3 nucleotides read TGTGCCAGCAGTTTGCGAAGGGACCTAAGAACACCCCTCCACTTT. Its translation: CASSLRRDLRTPLHF.